This T cell receptor beta chain derives from a study of regulatory T cells in long-lasting Graves disease. Notes on the study in general: Fewer public clonotypes were shared by new patients (over 950) than by persistent patients (about 2,500).

To make TCR beta libraries, researchers used iRepertoire HTBI primers and Arm-PCR of CDR3 regions. TCRdb independently ran MiXCR on the multiplex PCR reads; one entry per CDR3 protein. In the table there are about 460,000 distinct CDR3 sequences, 11% to 15% of which are singletons. Sample time point: newly diagnosed GD, antithyroid drugs for less than 3 months. The TCR library used RNA extracted from PBMCs. This CDR3 has 13 amino acids. The germline V and J ends were trimmed by 4 bases and 8 bases, with 13 bases remaining between them. CDR1 KGHDR and CDR2 SFDVKD come from the germline V gene. This clonotype was detected only a few times. What it binds is unknown. These data were also reused for a study on T cells in Graves' hyperthyroidism and ophthalmopathy. That publication notes: With a median lead of approximately six months before onset, the model predicted ophthalmopathy.

The TCR was taken from a woman aged 45-59 years with Graves disease. The chain is built from TRBV24-1 and TRBJ1-2; maybe TRBD1 (5 bases). The sample here was peripheral blood mononuclear cells (PBMCs), taken at new diagnosis, from a patient treated with antithyroid drugs. CDR3 nucleotide sequence: TGTGCCACCAGTGACCCCGGGGGGGTCGGCTACACCTTC. It specifies CATSDPGGVGYTF.